What follows are 29 T cell receptor beta chains derived from one specimen sequenced in a study of blood T cell repertoires in COVID-19. Measured with immunoSEQ multiplex PCR; TCRdb has only the in-frame clones, and not every one. The table lists tens of thousands of clones, roughly four fifths of them singletons. What was sequenced was peripheral blood. The origin of the receptors is a human donor in a cohort sampled during active COVID-19.

This clone was seen a handful of times. The chain is built from TRBV4-2 and TRBJ1-5, with a weak D call TRBD1 (5 bases). Trimming pared 8 bases from V and 2 bases from J, leaving 16 bases between. There are 15 residues in the CDR3. Germline CDR1 and CDR2: LGHNA and YNFKEQ. This CDR3 reads CASGDQGRGNQPQHF. CDR3 nucleotide sequence: TGTGCCAGCGGAGATCAGGGAAGAGGCAATCAGCCCCAGCATTTT.

The CDR3 loop is CASSGGRGTGNEKLFF. DNA for the CDR3: TGTGCCAGCAGCGGGGGAAGGGGGACAGGGAATGAAAAACTGTTTTTT. The chain recombines TRBV9 with TRBJ1-4; 9 bases are shared with TRBD1. J was trimmed by 5 bases and V by 3 bases; bases with no gene match: 8. CDR3 length: 16 residues. Germline V gene lookup returns CDR1 SGDLS and CDR2 YYNGEE.

This chain uses TRBV30 with TRBJ1-5; TRBD1 aligns across 8 bases. Germline assignment: CDR1 GTSNPN and CDR2 SVGIG (reference sequence). After removal of 3 bases from V and 1 base from J, the junction contained 11 bases not matched to a gene. The CDR3 extends over 17 amino acids. The CDR3 region is CAWSLVGQGRSNQPQHF. The CDR3 bases are TGTGCCTGGAGCCTCGTTGGACAGGGCCGAAGCAATCAGCCCCAGCATTTT. Based on the CDR3 plus reference TRBV30 and TRBJ1-5, the full variable domain is SQTIHQWPATLVQPVGSPLSLECTVEGTSNPNLYWYRQAAGRGLQLLFYSVGIGQISSEVPQNLSASRPQDRQFILSSKKLLLSDSGFYLCAWSLVGQGRSNQPQHFGDGTRLSIL.

This clone has only one observation. The rearrangement uses TRBV19 and TRBJ1-2; TRBD1 matches at 8 bases. J lost 5 bases, V lost 10 bases, and 3 bases had no gene match. The CDR3 is 11 amino acids. Germline loops: CDR1 LNHDA, CDR2 SQIVND (reference sequence). The CDR3 here is CATGQGYGYTF. The CDR3 DNA reads as TGTGCCACCGGACAGGGTTATGGCTACACCTTC.

The CDR3 here is CASSSLSTETQYF. CDR3 bases: TGCGCCAGCAGCTCCCTGAGCACGGAGACCCAGTACTTC. The chain links TRBV5-1 to TRBJ2-5; no clear D gene. Trimming pared 3 bases from V and 5 bases from J, leaving 11 bases between. Germline-derived CDR1 and CDR2 are SGHRS and YFSETQ. The CDR3 consists of 13 residues.

The chain has TRBV7-9 and TRBJ1-5; a weak D match, TRBD1 (5 bases). From germline, CDR1 is SEHNR and CDR2 FQNEAQ (reference sequence). The CDR3 contains 16 residues. Trimming took off 1 base at V and 0 bases at J, with 10 bases between the two ends. The CDR3 DNA follows: TGTGCCAGCAGCTTAGGGGCAGGGTATAGCAATCAGCCCCAGCATTTT. Translation: CASSLGAGYSNQPQHF.

This clone was observed a few times. The chain recombines TRBV7-3 with TRBJ2-5; 10 bases are shared with TRBD2. The CDR3 has 16 amino acids. The germline CDR1 and CDR2 sequences are SGHTA and FQGTGA. The V and J ends lost 5 bases and 1 base, in that order; junction bases with no gene match: 7. The CDR3 is CASSPQRGGTQETQYF. As DNA, the CDR3 is TGTGCCAGCAGCCCCCAGCGGGGGGGTACCCAAGAGACCCAGTACTTC. Full variable domain (rest looked up from reference TRBV7-3 and TRBJ2-5): GAGVSQTPSNKVTEKGKYVELRCDPISGHTALYWYRQSLGQGPEFLIYFQGTGAADDSGLPNDRFFAVRPEGSVSTLKIQRTERGDSAVYLCASSPQRGGTQETQYFGPGTRLLVL.

This clone showed up just a few times. The V call is TRBV27, the J call TRBJ1-1; D not certain. This CDR3 region has 15 residues. Trimming removed 3 bases at V and 5 bases at J, with 16 bases between. The germline gives CDR1 MNHEY, CDR2 SMNVEV (reference sequence). The CDR3 sequence: CASSFRTPGGTEAFF. The CDR3 nucleotides read TGTGCCAGCAGTTTTAGAACCCCAGGTGGGACTGAAGCTTTCTTT.

The chain joins TRBV28 to TRBJ1-3, with TRBD1 matching over 8 bases. Germline loops: CDR1 MDHEN, CDR2 SYDVKM. Unmatched junction bases numbered 11, after V lost 5 bases and J lost 8 bases. The CDR3 consists of 15 residues. CDR3 sequence: CASSSQLPGGDTIYF. The CDR3 nucleotides read TGTGCCAGCAGTAGCCAGTTACCAGGGGGCGACACCATATATTTT.

This chain uses TRBV18 with TRBJ1-5; 8 bases map to TRBD1. CDR1 is KGHSH, CDR2 LQKENI, per germline. The CDR3 runs to 18 residues. Losses at the gene ends were 3 bases for V and 0 bases for J; bases not matched to a gene: 10. CDR3 in DNA: TGTGCCAGCTCACCCCAGGACAGGGCTTTCCGTAGCAATCAGCCCCAGCATTTT. It specifies CASSPQDRAFRSNQPQHF.

V and J are TRBV7-8 and TRBJ1-1, with D unresolved. From germline, CDR1 is SGHVS and CDR2 FQNEAQ. Deletions cut 4 bases from V and 1 base from J, with 10 bases between. This CDR3 contains 14 residues. The CDR3, as DNA: TGTGCCAGCAGCTCTAACGGGTGGAACACTGAAGCTTTCTTT. Amino acid sequence: CASSSNGWNTEAFF.

This chain connects TRBV28 to TRBJ2-7; 9 bases align to TRBD1. The germline CDR1 and CDR2 sequences are MDHEN and SYDVKM. CDR3 length: 16 residues. With 5 bases clipped from V and 7 bases from J, the junction kept 15 bases outside the gene matches. CDR3: CASSKPGTGLVGEQYF. CDR3 in DNA: TGTGCCAGCAGTAAACCCGGGACAGGGCTAGTGGGGGAGCAGTACTTC.

The chain is built from TRBV7-2 and TRBJ1-6; 8 nucleotides line up with TRBD1. With 5 bases clipped from V and 10 bases from J, the junction kept 7 bases outside the gene matches. The CDR3 is 14 residues long. Germline lookup yields CDR1 SGHTA and CDR2 FQGNSA. Written as DNA, the CDR3 is TGTGCCAGCAGCCAAGGCAGGGGGCACTCACCCCTCCACTTT. The encoded protein is CASSQGRGHSPLHF.

This CDR3 reads CASSFEGALSGANVLTF. The DNA of the CDR3 is TGCGCCAGCAGCTTTGAGGGGGCTCTCTCTGGGGCCAACGTCCTGACTTTC. The V call is TRBV5-1, the J call TRBJ2-6; 7 bases are shared with TRBD1. V lost 2 bases and J lost 0; bases outside the gene matches: 5. The CDR3 is made up of 17 amino acids. Germline V CDR1 and CDR2: SGHRS, YFSETQ.

This rearrangement joins TRBV24-1 to TRBJ1-5; no firm D call. Germline V gene data show CDR1 as KGHDR and CDR2 as SFDVKD. This CDR3 region has 13 residues. Trimming removed 3 bases from V and 3 bases from J, with 5 bases in between. CDR3: CATSDTPNQPQHF. Written as DNA, the CDR3 is TGTGCCACCAGTGATACACCCAATCAGCCCCAGCATTTT.

V gene TRBV6-6 combines with J gene TRBJ1-1, with D possibly being TRBD1 (5 bases). The CDR3 is made up of 16 amino acids. The germline V gene encodes CDR1 MNHNY and CDR2 SVGAGI (reference sequence). Trimming pared 4 bases from V and 1 base from J, leaving 16 bases between. CDR3 DNA sequence: TGTGCCAGCAGTTGGACTCTCCCCGGGGGGAACACTGAAGCTTTCTTT. Its translation: CASSWTLPGGNTEAFF.

The V gene is TRBV2, the J gene TRBJ2-4; 7 nucleotides align to TRBD1. Trimming took 5 bases from V and 7 from J; bases not matched to a gene: 5. Germline loops: CDR1 SNHLY, CDR2 FYNNEI. This CDR3 has 13 amino acids. The CDR3 here is CASSSDRDNIQYF. CDR3 in DNA: TGTGCCAGCAGTTCCGACAGGGACAACATTCAGTACTTC.

This sequence joins TRBV28 and TRBJ2-5, with 9 bases aligning to TRBD1. The junction had 4 bases not matched to a gene; V was cut back by 2 bases and J by 0 bases. Germline V lookup: CDR1 MDHEN, CDR2 SYDVKM. The CDR3 has 16 residues. The CDR3 loop is CASSLGTGKYQETQYF. CDR3 bases: TGTGCCAGCAGTTTAGGGACAGGGAAGTACCAAGAGACCCAGTACTTC.

This chain joins TRBV7-2 and TRBJ1-1; perhaps TRBD1 as D (5 bases). The CDR3 runs to 14 residues. Germline-derived CDR1 and CDR2 are SGHTA and FQGNSA. The germline V and J ends were trimmed by 2 bases and 1 base, with 8 bases remaining between them. CDR3 amino acids: CASSLSDRNTEAFF. The CDR3 DNA reads as TGTGCCAGCAGCTTAAGCGACAGGAACACTGAAGCTTTCTTT.

The V gene is TRBV5-1, the J gene TRBJ1-3; 7 bases are a match to TRBD1. After removal of 5 bases from V and 0 bases from J, the junction contained 11 bases not matched to a gene. Germline CDR1 and CDR2: SGHRS and YFSETQ. The CDR3 covers 17 residues. The CDR3: CASSKGDSRISGNTIYF. CDR3 DNA: TGCGCCAGCAGTAAAGGGGACAGTAGGATCTCTGGAAACACCATATATTTT.

J is TRBJ1-1 and V is TRBV18, with a possible D match to TRBD1 (5 bases). Germline V gene lookup returns CDR1 KGHSH and CDR2 LQKENI. V was shortened by 3 bases and J by 1 base, with 9 bases between the two germline ends. There are 14 residues in the CDR3. CDR3 DNA: TGTGCCAGCTCACCGACAGTCCGGAACACTGAAGCTTTCTTT. Residues: CASSPTVRNTEAFF.

The chain links TRBV28 to TRBJ1-1; 9 nucleotides agree with TRBD1. This CDR3 has 17 amino acids. The ends lost 6 bases at V and 3 bases at J; junction bases unmatched: 14. The V gene's germline CDR1 is MDHEN and CDR2 SYDVKM. The DNA for the CDR3 is TGTGCCAGCAGGACGGGGGGAACAGGGGGCGGAGACACTGAAGCTTTCTTT. Encoded protein: CASRTGGTGGGDTEAFF. Complete variable domain (other parts from reference TRBV28 and TRBJ1-1): DVKVTQSSRYLVKRTGEKVFLECVQDMDHENMFWYRQDPGLGLRLIYFSYDVKMKEKGDIPEGYSVSREKKERFSLILESASTNQTSMYLCASRTGGTGGGDTEAFFGQGTRLTVV.

This clone was counted between two and nine times. J is TRBJ1-1 and V is TRBV2; 7 bases fit TRBD1. Per germline, CDR1 SNHLY and CDR2 FYNNEI. This CDR3 comprises 15 residues. V lost 6 bases and J lost 2; bases outside the gene matches: 9. CDR3 sequence reads: CASRAYRDSNTEAFF. The CDR3 DNA follows: TGTGCCAGCAGGGCTTACCGGGACAGTAACACTGAAGCTTTCTTT.

This chain uses TRBV19 with TRBJ2-1; TRBD2 agrees at 13 bases. The CDR3 runs to 17 residues. The ends lost 4 bases at V and 3 bases at J; junction bases unmatched: 6. The germline V gene encodes CDR1 LNHDA and CDR2 SQIVND (reference sequence). The CDR3 DNA follows: TGTGCCAGTAGTACCGGACTAGCGGGGGCCCTCTACAATGAGCAGTTCTTC. It yields the protein CASSTGLAGALYNEQFF.

CDR3 sequence reads: CASSPTGGSYSNQPQHF. CDR3 sequence (DNA): TGTGCCAGCTCACCAACAGGGGGCTCCTATAGCAATCAGCCCCAGCATTTT. V usage is TRBV18 and J usage is TRBJ1-5; the match to TRBD1 covers 9 bases. This CDR3 spans 17 amino acids. The V gene's germline CDR1 is KGHSH and CDR2 LQKENI. The V and J ends lost 2 bases and 0 bases, in that order; junction bases with no gene match: 5.

In its sample, this clone was seen a few times. The rearrangement joins TRBV7-6 to TRBJ1-2, with 8 nucleotides matching TRBD1. Germline V CDR1 and CDR2: SGHVS, FNYEAQ. Unmatched junction bases numbered 14, after V lost 5 bases and J lost 6 bases. The CDR3 totals 16 residues. The CDR3 here is CASSQGRGRGRDGYTF. The CDR3 bases are TGTGCCAGCAGCCAGGGTAGGGGCAGGGGGCGAGATGGCTACACCTTC.

The genes are TRBV14 and TRBJ1-1, with TRBD1 identical over 10 bases. Germline CDR1 is SGHDN and CDR2 is FVKESK. The CDR3 sequence is 14 residues long. The junction had 9 bases not matched to a gene; V was cut back by 3 bases and J by 11 bases. CDR3 amino acids: CASSHLRDRGEAFF. The CDR3 nucleotides are TGTGCCAGCAGCCATCTCCGGGACAGGGGTGAGGCTTTCTTT.

The chain employs TRBV6-1 and TRBJ1-2; weak D call: TRBD1 (5 bases). Per germline, CDR1 MNHNS and CDR2 SASEGT. This CDR3 is built from 12 residues. V was clipped by 0 bases and J by 12 bases, with 11 bases between them. The DNA for the CDR3 is TGTGCCAGCAGTGAAGCTAGACAGCTTCACACCTTC. Protein: CASSEARQLHTF.

The V gene is TRBV5-1, the J gene TRBJ2-5, with TRBD2 matching over 12 bases. Germline CDR1 and CDR2: SGHRS and YFSETQ. This CDR3 is built from 19 residues. V shed 3 bases and J 5 bases; nucleotides not matched to a gene: 17. CDR3 protein: CASSSRTSGVPGLGETQYF. The CDR3, as DNA: TGCGCCAGCAGCTCCCGGACTAGCGGGGTCCCCGGTTTAGGGGAGACCCAGTACTTC. The full variable domain, in which reference TRBV5-1 and TRBJ2-5 provide the parts outside the CDR3, is KAGVTQTPRYLIKTRGQQVTLSCSPISGHRSVSWYQQTPGQGLQFLFEYFSETQRNKGNFPGRFSGRQFSNSRSEMNVSTLELGDSALYLCASSSRTSGVPGLGETQYFGPGTRLLVL.